The sequence of this T cell receptor (beta chain) was determined in a study of shared clonotypes between healthy human individuals. General study results and limits: Compared with memory subsets, naive subsets generally had larger estimated richness.

The study drew all its donors from Caucasian adults living in Nashville, Tennessee. Data came from immunoSEQ multiplex PCR; TCRdb stores just in-frame clones and leaves some out. The table records approximately 2.3 million clones, approximately 93% of them present only once. About this clone itself: The antigen is not known. Within the sample, other DNA sequences also encode this same CDR3.

The junction had 2 bases not matched to a gene; V was cut back by 3 bases and J by 1 base. CDR1 is KGHSH, CDR2 LQKENI, per germline. The CDR3 has 14 amino acids. The source is a man between 18 and 35 years old in good health. Some clones in this sample may be carry-over from other donors' samples. This sequence joins TRBV18 and TRBJ1-2, with 7 bases matching TRBD1. Sequences were obtained from naive CD4+ T cells from PBMCs. Subset of the sample: CD45RA+ positively selected. The CDR3 sequence: CASSPTGINYGYTF. The CDR3 coding sequence is TGTGCCAGCTCACCGACAGGGATTAACTATGGCTACACCTTC.